This TCR beta chain was found in a study of cytomegalovirus exposure and HLA in healthy donors. In the study overall: There were roughly 110 million unique TCR beta sequences, drawn from some 180 million T cells, in an earlier analysis. General study findings and limits: The availability of immune exposure information extended only to CMV serostatus.

PCR employed 60 Vbeta and 13 Jbeta primers. TCRdb's copy holds only in-frame clones and misses some; the assay was immunoSEQ multiplex PCR. The sample includes roughly 180,000 clones, over 65% of them seen just once. With respect to this clone: What it binds is unknown.

Germline lookup yields CDR1 MGHDK and CDR2 SYGVNS. The CDR3 extends over 16 amino acids. V dropped 1 base and J dropped 5; count of bases not matched to a gene: 2. The clonotype was recovered from a woman in her sixties in good health and CMV-seropositive. V and J are TRBV25-1 and TRBJ2-1, with 13 bases aligning to TRBD2. Sequencing used PBMCs. The CDR3 nucleotides are TGTGCCAGCAGTGAATTGGGGACTAGCGGGAACAATGAGCAGTTCTTC. It encodes CASSELGTSGNNEQFF.